Below are 18 T cell receptor beta chains sequenced from a single sample in a study of blood T cell repertoires in COVID-19. Clones were sequenced by immunoSEQ multiplex PCR, and TCRdb holds only the in-frame ones, with some missing. This repertoire shows 270,000 or so clones, about 86% found once; its top ten account for roughly 3.1%. What was sequenced was PBMCs or T cells enriched from blood (not recorded which). These receptors came from a man aged 50-60 years who had recovered from COVID-19.

This chain links TRBV4-1 with TRBJ1-3; D gene unclear. This CDR3 spans 15 amino acids. Germline assignment: CDR1 MGHRA and CDR2 YSYEKL. V shed 1 base and J shed 0 bases, with 7 bases lying between them. CDR3 protein: CASSQVQSSGNTIYF. The CDR3 DNA reads TGCGCCAGCAGCCAAGTACAGAGCTCTGGAAACACCATATATTTT.

The rearrangement uses TRBV24-1 and TRBJ1-2, with a weak D call TRBD1 (5 bases). CDR3 length: 17 residues. V lost 4 bases to trimming and J lost 0 bases, with 17 bases between them. The germline CDR1 and CDR2 sequences are KGHDR and SFDVKD. In DNA, the CDR3 is TGTGCCACCAGTGAACGCGCCGGGGGGGAAGCTAACTATGGCTACACCTTC. As protein: CATSERAGGEANYGYTF.

The J gene is TRBJ2-1, the V gene TRBV28; D remains unclear. The CDR3 consists of 14 residues. The V end was cut by 3 bases, the J end by 0 bases, with 6 bases between. The germline V gene has CDR1 MDHEN and CDR2 SYDVKM. The CDR3 DNA reads TGTGCCAGCAGTTTTGCTAACTCCTACAATGAGCAGTTCTTC. Its protein product is CASSFANSYNEQFF.

The genes are TRBV28 and TRBJ1-2; no reliable D call. The ends were cut back, 2 bases at V and 5 bases at J, with 9 bases in the middle. Germline assignment: CDR1 MDHEN and CDR2 SYDVKM. The CDR3 sequence is 13 residues long. The CDR3 sequence: CASSLGQRYGYTF. CDR3 DNA sequence: TGTGCCAGCAGTTTAGGTCAGAGGTATGGCTACACCTTC.

The chain employs TRBV28 and TRBJ2-7; 7 bases are a match to TRBD2. CDR3 size: 15 residues. Germline loops: CDR1 MDHEN, CDR2 SYDVKM. Losses at the gene ends were 5 bases for V and 1 base for J; bases not matched to a gene: 8. CDR3 DNA sequence: TGTGCCAGCAGTCGAAGGACTAGGCGTTCCTACGAGCAGTACTTC. This codes for CASSRRTRRSYEQYF. Based on the CDR3 plus reference TRBV28 and TRBJ2-7, the full variable domain is DVKVTQSSRYLVKRTGEKVFLECVQDMDHENMFWYRQDPGLGLRLIYFSYDVKMKEKGDIPEGYSVSREKKERFSLILESASTNQTSMYLCASSRRTRRSYEQYFGPGTRLTVT.

The V gene is TRBV2, the J gene TRBJ1-5; no clear D. Germline V gives CDR1 SNHLY, CDR2 FYNNEI. The CDR3 totals 14 residues. V shed 6 bases and J shed 1 base, with 10 bases lying between them. The CDR3 is CASRPSRSNQPQHF. The CDR3 DNA sequence: TGTGCCAGCAGACCTTCTCGGAGCAATCAGCCCCAGCATTTT.

The chain has TRBV19 and TRBJ1-1, with D possibly being TRBD1 (6 bases). The CDR3 length is 17 residues. Germline values: CDR1 LNHDA, CDR2 SQIVND (reference sequence). V dropped 9 bases and J dropped 1 base, with 24 bases sitting between them. In DNA form, the CDR3 reads TGTGCCAGCACCCCATCTGGAACAGGGTATGGGAACACTGAAGCTTTCTTT. Its protein product is CASTPSGTGYGNTEAFF.

This clone was counted only a few times. V usage is TRBV28 and J usage is TRBJ1-5; D is undetermined. This CDR3 comprises 12 residues. V gave up 6 bases and J gave up 7 bases, with 10 bases separating them. CDR1 and CDR2 (germline): MDHEN, SYDVKM. The CDR3 reads CASSTAGQPQHF. DNA of the CDR3: TGTGCCAGCAGCACCGCGGGCCAGCCCCAGCATTTT.

The chain couples TRBV10-3 to TRBJ2-3; no reliable D call. Germline V gene sequence: CDR1 ENHRY, CDR2 SYGVKD. Trimming left V 3 bases short and J 0 bases short, with 13 bases between. CDR3 length: 16 residues. CDR3 sequence: CAISDGLSRSTDTQYF. The CDR3 DNA is TGTGCCATCAGTGATGGGCTTAGTCGTAGCACAGATACGCAGTATTTT.

This clone occurred once. The chain uses TRBV9 and TRBJ1-3; no reliable D call. There are 15 residues in the CDR3. Germline V gives CDR1 SGDLS, CDR2 YYNGEE. V was cut by 0 bases and J by 1 base, with 8 bases left in between. Here the CDR3 reads CASSVGWASGNTIYF. DNA for the CDR3: TGTGCCAGCAGCGTAGGTTGGGCATCTGGAAACACCATATATTTT.

The chain combines TRBV5-5 with TRBJ2-7; perhaps TRBD2 as D (6 bases). The CDR3 has 12 amino acids. From germline, CDR1 is SGHKS and CDR2 YYEKEE (reference sequence). CDR3 residues: CASIGGTYEQYF. Written as DNA, the CDR3 is TGTGCGTCGATCGGGGGTACCTACGAGCAGTACTTC.

J is TRBJ1-2 and V is TRBV10-1; tentative D call: TRBD1 (5 bases). Trimming removed 3 bases at V and 7 bases at J, with 12 bases between. CDR3 length: 13 amino acids. From germline, CDR1 is WNHNN and CDR2 SYGVQD (reference sequence). The CDR3 region is CASSDRQGGGYTF. The CDR3 nucleotides are TGCGCCAGCAGTGACCGGCAGGGAGGTGGCTACACCTTC.

The chain joins TRBV6-5 to TRBJ2-7, with 8 bases identical to TRBD2. V lost 7 bases and J lost 2; bases outside the gene matches: 7. Germline values: CDR1 MNHEY, CDR2 SVGAGI. The CDR3 totals 14 residues. CDR3: CASTPGGITYEQYF. The CDR3 DNA is TGTGCCAGCACCCCGGGGGGGATTACCTACGAGCAGTACTTC.

This clone turned up a few times. V usage is TRBV9 and J usage is TRBJ2-1; possibly TRBD2 for D (6 bases). Germline CDR1 reads SGDLS; CDR2 reads YYNGEE. This CDR3 spans 16 amino acids. Trimming shortened V by 3 bases and J by 3 bases, and 16 bases separated the two germline ends. Here the CDR3 DNA reads TGTGCCAGCAGCGCCCCCTCTGGGGGACTCTACAATGAGCAGTTCTTC. Its translation is CASSAPSGGLYNEQFF.

The rearrangement links TRBV7-9 to TRBJ1-1; 7 bases are shared with TRBD1. The ends lost 3 bases at V and 3 bases at J; junction bases unmatched: 4. Per germline, CDR1 SEHNR and CDR2 FQNEAQ (reference sequence). The CDR3 runs 14 residues. The CDR3 is CASSLTGMDTEAFF. CDR3 coding DNA: TGTGCCAGCAGCTTGACAGGGATGGACACTGAAGCTTTCTTT.

This chain links TRBV5-8 with TRBJ2-2; 7 bases line up with TRBD1. CDR3 length: 13 amino acids. Trimming cost V 4 bases and J 6 bases; bases outside gene matches: 3. In germline, CDR1 is SGHTS, CDR2 YDEGEE. CDR3 sequence reads: CASSRQGPGELFF. CDR3 coding DNA: TGTGCCAGCAGCAGACAGGGTCCCGGGGAGCTGTTTTTT.

This rearrangement joins TRBV10-3 to TRBJ1-4, with D maybe TRBD1 (6 bases). V was pared by 6 bases and J by 5 bases, with 13 bases between. CDR3 length: 14 residues. Germline CDR1 is ENHRY and CDR2 is SYGVKD. The CDR3 is CAISRGGENEKLFF. DNA for the CDR3: TGTGCCATCAGCCGAGGGGGAGAAAATGAAAAACTGTTTTTT.

The chain couples TRBV15 to TRBJ1-4; the match to TRBD1 covers 7 bases. There are 13 residues in the CDR3. Germline values: CDR1 LNHNV, CDR2 YYDKDF (reference sequence). Unmatched junction bases numbered 6, after V lost 7 bases and J lost 7 bases. The DNA of the CDR3 is TGTGCCACCACCGAGGGGGCGCGTGAAAAACTGTTTTTT. This translates into CATTEGAREKLFF. The full variable domain, completed using reference TRBV15 and TRBJ1-4, is DAMVIQNPRYQVTQFGKPVTLSCSQTLNHNVMYWYQQKSSQAPKLLFHYYDKDFNNEADTPDNFQSRRPNTSFCFLDIRSPGLGDTAMYLCATTEGAREKLFFGSGTQLSVL.